These 6 T cell receptor beta chains share one sample of origin, sequenced in a study of T cells in Graves' hyperthyroidism and ophthalmopathy. Template material for amplifying TCR beta CDR3 regions consisted of RNA transcripts. A first-round RT-PCR of the TCR CDR3 used the HTBI primer set. TCRdb called the multiplex PCR reads again in MiXCR, with one record for every CDR3 protein. The sample has about 410,000 distinct CDR3 sequences, 14% to 15% seen once. The specimen sequenced was blood. The receptors come from a man between 18 and 29 years old with Graves' ophthalmopathy.

This clonotype showed up many times. The chain links TRBV5-1 to TRBJ2-1; no clear D. The germline V and J ends were trimmed by 0 bases and 6 bases, with 16 bases remaining between them. Germline V gene lookup returns CDR1 SGHRS and CDR2 YFSETQ. This CDR3 is built from 16 residues. The CDR3 spells CASSLAQAASPNEQFF. As DNA, the CDR3 is TGCGCCAGCAGCTTGGCTCAAGCTGCCAGTCCCAATGAGCAGTTCTTC.

This clonotype came up many times. The J gene is TRBJ1-3, the V gene TRBV7-9, with D tentatively TRBD1 (5 bases). The germline V and J ends were trimmed by 5 bases and 0 bases, with 11 bases remaining between them. The CDR3 spans 15 residues. Germline V gives CDR1 SEHNR, CDR2 FQNEAQ (reference sequence). The CDR3 region has the DNA TGTGCCAGCAGCCCCCAGGGAAGCTCTGGAAACACCATATATTTT. As protein: CASSPQGSSGNTIYF. Full variable domain (remainder filled in from reference TRBV7-9 and TRBJ1-3): DTGVSQNPRHKITKRGQNVTFRCDPISEHNRLYWYRQTLGQGPEFLTYFQNEAQLEKSRLLSDRFSAERPKGSFSTLEIQRTEQGDSAMYLCASSPQGSSGNTIYFGEGSWLTVV.

This clonotype was counted a few times. In DNA form, the CDR3 reads TGCGCCAGCAGCACCCAGAACTATTACAATGAGCAGTTCTTC. Amino acid sequence: CASSTQNYYNEQFF. This rearrangement joins TRBV5-1 to TRBJ2-1; no definite D call. This CDR3 comprises 14 residues. Per the germline V gene, CDR1 is SGHRS and CDR2 is YFSETQ. Between the trimmed V and J ends, which lost 4 bases and 4 bases, there was a span of 12 bases.

This clonotype was counted between two and nine times. The rearrangement joins TRBV20-1 to TRBJ2-2; TRBD2 might be the D (5 bases). In germline, CDR1 is DFQATT, CDR2 SNEGSKA (reference sequence). Trimming shortened V by 3 bases and J by 0 bases, and 17 bases separated the two germline ends. The CDR3 sequence is 17 residues long. CDR3 region: CSASGSRGGSNTGELFF. CDR3 coding DNA: TGCAGTGCTAGTGGGTCCCGGGGTGGGTCGAACACCGGGGAGCTGTTTTTT.

This clonotype was recorded many times. V is TRBV13 and J is TRBJ2-1; TRBD2 matches 7 bases. Germline CDR1 PRHDT, CDR2 FYEKMQ (reference sequence). V was clipped by 1 base and J by 7 bases; unmatched bases: 10. This CDR3 is built from 16 residues. The CDR3 spells CASSLEASGRGNEQFF. The DNA for the CDR3 is TGTGCCAGCAGCTTAGAGGCTAGCGGAAGAGGGAATGAGCAGTTCTTC.

This chain joins TRBV4-1 and TRBJ2-1; TRBD2 matches 9 bases. V dropped 4 bases and J dropped 9; count of bases not matched to a gene: 13. The CDR3 has 16 amino acids. Germline CDR1 and CDR2: MGHRA and YSYEKL. Written as DNA, the CDR3 is TGCGCCAGCAGCCCGGGCGCGGGCGGGAGGGCCACTGAGCAGTTCTTC. Its protein product is CASSPGAGGRATEQFF.